This T cell receptor (beta chain) emerged from a study of blood T cell repertoires in COVID-19. Study as a whole: Collection of acute and convalescent COVID-19 samples took place in the United States, Italy and Spain. In each case, the material was cDNA or gDNA derived from T cells, B-cell-depleted T cells, or PBMCs.

Seattle's enrolled individuals joined amid active infection and were then monitored longitudinally. In the source study's methods: The authors estimated nucleated cell counts from reference gene primer amplification. Measured with immunoSEQ multiplex PCR; TCRdb has only the in-frame clones, and not every one. V, J and clone size are those of that table, while D and trimming were read from the DNA. Among 250,000 to 300,000 clones listed, around nine tenths were seen once. This clone was detected only a few times. The V end was cut by 0 bases, the J end by 2 bases, with 11 bases between. Germline lookup yields CDR1 MGHRA and CDR2 YSYEKL. The CDR3 is 15 amino acids.

The material sequenced was peripheral blood. This chain joins TRBV4-1 and TRBJ2-7, with D possibly being TRBD2 (7 bases). The TCR comes from a woman aged 30 to 39 with COVID-19, enrolled during active disease. The CDR3 loop is CASSQEGGAAYEQYF. The DNA of the CDR3 is TGCGCCAGCAGCCAAGAAGGGGGGGCAGCCTACGAGCAGTACTTC.